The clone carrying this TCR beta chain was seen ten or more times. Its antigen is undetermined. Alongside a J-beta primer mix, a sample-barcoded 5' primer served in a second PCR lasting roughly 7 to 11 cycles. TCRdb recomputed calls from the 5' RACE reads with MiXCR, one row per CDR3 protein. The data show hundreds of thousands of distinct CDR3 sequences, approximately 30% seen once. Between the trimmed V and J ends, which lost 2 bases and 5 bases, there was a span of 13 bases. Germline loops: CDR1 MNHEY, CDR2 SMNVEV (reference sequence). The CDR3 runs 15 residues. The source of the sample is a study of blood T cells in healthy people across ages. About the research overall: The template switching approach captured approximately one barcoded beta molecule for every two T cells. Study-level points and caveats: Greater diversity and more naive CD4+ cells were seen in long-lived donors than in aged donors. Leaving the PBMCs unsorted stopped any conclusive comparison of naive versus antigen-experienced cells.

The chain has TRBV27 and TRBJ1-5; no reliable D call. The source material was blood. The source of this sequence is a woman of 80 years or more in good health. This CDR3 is CASSLGRGGDQPQHF. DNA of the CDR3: TGTGCCAGCAGTTTAGGACGGGGAGGCGATCAGCCCCAGCATTTT.